This T cell receptor (beta chain) comes out of a study of CD8 T cells in Susac syndrome. In the case of this clonotype: Its cognate antigen is unknown.

The V and J ends lost 5 bases and 0 bases respectively, with 10 bases between them. This CDR3 contains 14 residues. The V gene's germline CDR1 is MNHEY and CDR2 SVGEGT. A quantity of about 0.5 to 1 ug RNA underwent reverse transcription using random hexamers. Across 54 Vbeta and 13 Jbeta, immunoSEQ multiplex PCR amplified TCR beta CDR3. TCRdb processed the immunoSEQ multiplex PCR reads anew with MiXCR; each CDR3 protein has one entry. Here the sample spans about 190,000 distinct CDR3 sequences, 80% to 95% being singletons. Study-wide results and limits: It was acknowledged in the study that its TCR sequencing and HLA analysis involved a relatively small number of individuals.

The sample comprised CD4+ T cells from PBMCs. V gene TRBV6-2 or TRBV6-3 combines with J gene TRBJ1-1; D gene unclear. The source of this sequence is a human donor in good health. In DNA, the CDR3 is TGTGCCAGCAGTCCGAACATTTTGAACACTGAAGCTTTCTTT. As protein: CASSPNILNTEAFF.